This T cell receptor beta chain was obtained from a study of radiotherapy plus CTLA-4 blockade in lung cancer. The V segment lost 8 bases and the J segment 7 bases; nucleotides outside the gene matches: 12. The CDR3 is 17 residues long. The V gene's germline CDR1 is LNHDA and CDR2 SQIVND (reference sequence). The repertoire was sequenced with immunoSEQ multiplex PCR; TCRdb's copy has only in-frame clones and lacks some. This table holds about 25,000 clones, 71% found once. The sequencing here drew on peripheral blood, taken from a patient treated with radiotherapy plus ipilimumab. The V and J genes are TRBV19 and TRBJ2-2; TRBD2 aligns across 14 bases. The receptor comes from a human donor with non-small cell lung cancer whose response to radiotherapy plus ipilimumab could not be evaluated. The CDR3 DNA reads TGTGCCAGTGGCCCGACTAGCGGGAGGGCCGGTGACGGGGAGCTGTTTTTT. Protein product: CASGPTSGRAGDGELFF.